This T cell receptor beta chain was sequenced for a study of tumor-infiltrating lymphocytes in localized non-small cell lung cancer. Regarding the study as a whole: Immunotypes IM1 and IM2 had similar TCR-derived T-cell fractions.

Method: immunoSEQ multiplex PCR; TCRdb's copy keeps in-frame clones and lacks some. The sample includes about 5,800 clones, 60% to 70% of them seen just once. In this sample, this clone turned up once. Its antigen is undetermined. Material: uninvolved lung tissue not adjacent to the tumor. This clonotype was obtained from a human donor with non-small cell lung cancer.

In DNA form, the CDR3 reads TGTGCCAGCAGTGACCAAACTAGAAGCTACACAGATACGCAGTATTTT. It is translated as CASSDQTRSYTDTQYF. V is TRBV2 and J is TRBJ2-3, with a possible D match to TRBD2 (5 bases). CDR3 length: 16 amino acids. V was shortened by 3 bases and J by 2 bases, with 15 bases between the two germline ends. From germline, CDR1 is SNHLY and CDR2 FYNNEI.